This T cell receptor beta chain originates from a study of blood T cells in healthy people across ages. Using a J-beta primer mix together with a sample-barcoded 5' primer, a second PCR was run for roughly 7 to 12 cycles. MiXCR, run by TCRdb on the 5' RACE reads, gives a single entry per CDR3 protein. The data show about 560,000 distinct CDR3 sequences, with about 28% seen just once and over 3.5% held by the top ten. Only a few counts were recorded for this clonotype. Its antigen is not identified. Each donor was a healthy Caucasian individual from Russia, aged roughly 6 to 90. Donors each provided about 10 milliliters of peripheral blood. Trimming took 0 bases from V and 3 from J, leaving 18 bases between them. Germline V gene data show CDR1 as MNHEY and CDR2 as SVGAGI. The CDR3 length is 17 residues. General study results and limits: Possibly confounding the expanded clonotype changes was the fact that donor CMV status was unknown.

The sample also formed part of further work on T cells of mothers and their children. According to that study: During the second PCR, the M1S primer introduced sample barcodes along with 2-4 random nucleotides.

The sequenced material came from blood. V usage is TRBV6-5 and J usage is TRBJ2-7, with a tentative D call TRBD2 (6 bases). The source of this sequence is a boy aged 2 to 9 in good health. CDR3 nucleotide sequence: TGTGCCAGCAGTTACTCGCGGGACGGGACCCTAATCTACGAGCAGTACTTC. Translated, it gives CASSYSRDGTLIYEQYF.